What follows describes a single T cell receptor (beta chain). The record originates from a study of blood T cell repertoires in COVID-19. Study background: PBMCs, B-cell-depleted T cells, or T cells were the source of the cDNA or gDNA that made up the material.

Repertoires were generated with immunoSEQ multiplex PCR, while TCRdb's copy carries only in-frame clones and drops some. Of 35,000 to 40,000 clones listed, approximately 84% were seen once; the top ten hold 25% to 30%. Trimming removed 2 bases from V and 1 base from J, with 11 bases in between. The CDR3 has 16 residues. Per the germline V gene, CDR1 is SEHNR and CDR2 is FQNEAQ (reference sequence). This clonotype was sampled from a man older than 75 with active or convalescent COVID-19. The sample consisted of peripheral blood. This chain connects TRBV7-9 to TRBJ1-4; D gene ambiguous. Here the CDR3 reads CASSLRRTGTNEKLFF. The DNA for the CDR3 is TGTGCCAGCAGCTTAAGGAGGACTGGAACTAATGAAAAACTGTTTTTT. The variable domain in full, completed from reference TRBV7-9 and TRBJ1-4, reads DTGVSQNPRHKITKRGQNVTFRCDPISEHNRLYWYRQTLGQGPEFLTYFQNEAQLEKSRLLSDRFSAERPKGSFSTLEIQRTEQGDSAMYLCASSLRRTGTNEKLFFGSGTQLSVL.